Detailed here is one T cell receptor beta chain. This sample was included in a study of human CD8 memory T cell subsets. The study used negative magnetic separation to enrich total CD8+ T cells. TCR beta was sequenced from UMI-tagged 5' RACE libraries. Using the 5' RACE reads, TCRdb records one entry per CDR3 protein without DNA. The sample data list more than 8,000 distinct CDR3 sequences. The V gene's germline CDR1 is DFQATT and CDR2 SNEGSKA (reference sequence). CDR3 size: 16 residues. Sequencing was carried out using CD8+ T cells from PBMCs. This chain joins TRBV20-1 and TRBJ2-3. The TCR sequence derives from a human donor in good health. The CDR3 loop reads CSAFSERNTFTDTQYF.